The clone carrying this TCR beta chain occurred a few times. This sample is part of a study of cytomegalovirus exposure and HLA in healthy donors. Germline lookup yields CDR1 LNHDA and CDR2 SQIVND (reference sequence). There are 18 residues in the CDR3. V lost 1 base to trimming and J lost 2 bases, with 18 bases between them. A multiplex PCR was run with 60 Vbeta primers and 13 Jbeta primers. Here immunoSEQ multiplex PCR was the method, and the copy in TCRdb shows in-frame clones only, minus some. The sample includes 150,000 or so clones, about three quarters seen only once; the top ten take around 3.6%.

This TCR came from a male donor in good health and CMV-seronegative. This chain connects TRBV19 to TRBJ1-5, with D possibly being TRBD1 (6 bases). The sample was PBMCs. The DNA of the CDR3 is TGTGCCAGTAGTATAGTTCCCTTCAGGGGTAGTGGCAATCAGCCCCAGCATTTT. Protein product: CASSIVPFRGSGNQPQHF.